The 15 T cell receptor beta chains below all came from one sample that was sequenced in a study of blood T cell repertoires in COVID-19. Repertoires were generated with immunoSEQ multiplex PCR, while TCRdb's copy carries only in-frame clones and drops some. This sample has 110,000 to 150,000 clones, with about 87% found just once. Source material: peripheral blood. The receptors stem from a human donor in a cohort sampled during active COVID-19.

V usage is TRBV19 and J usage is TRBJ2-6; tentatively, D is TRBD1 (5 bases). Germline lookup yields CDR1 LNHDA and CDR2 SQIVND (reference sequence). V was trimmed by 7 bases and J by 4 bases, leaving 20 bases between them. This CDR3 has 17 residues. In DNA, the CDR3 is TGTGCCAGTAAGAACGTACAGGTCGCTACGGGGGCCAACGTCCTGACTTTC. Its protein is CASKNVQVATGANVLTF.

The V call is TRBV16, the J call TRBJ1-4, with 7 bases fitting TRBD1. Germline values: CDR1 KGHSY, CDR2 FQNENV. The CDR3 length is 15 residues. The V and J ends lost 2 bases and 7 bases, in that order; junction bases with no gene match: 7. CDR3 region: CASSQERGLSEKLFF. The CDR3 DNA follows: TGTGCCAGCAGCCAAGAAAGGGGGCTTTCTGAAAAACTGTTTTTT. Using reference TRBV16 and TRBJ1-4 for the parts outside the CDR3, the full variable domain is GEEVAQTPKHLVRGEGQKAKLYCAPIKGHSYVFWYQQVLKNEFKFLISFQNENVFDETGMPKERFSAKCLPNSPCSLEIQATKLEDSAVYFCASSQERGLSEKLFFGSGTQLSVL.

The J gene is TRBJ2-1, the V gene TRBV19, with 11 bases aligning to TRBD2. This CDR3 is built from 15 residues. J lost 5 bases, V lost 3 bases, and 3 bases had no gene match. From germline, CDR1 is LNHDA and CDR2 SQIVND (reference sequence). DNA of the CDR3: TGTGCCAGTAGTATTAGCGGGAGGGCCGACAATGAGCAGTTCTTC. This codes for CASSISGRADNEQFF.

The chain uses TRBV5-1 and TRBJ2-1, with TRBD2 matching 9 bases. The trim removed 2 bases at V and 5 bases at J, leaving 5 bases unmatched. Germline V gene sequence: CDR1 SGHRS, CDR2 YFSETQ. This CDR3 has 15 residues. The CDR3 region is CASSLGGRGDNEQFF. The CDR3 coding sequence is TGCGCCAGCAGCTTAGGCGGGAGGGGAGACAATGAGCAGTTCTTC.

The chain carries TRBV12-3 or TRBV12-4 and TRBJ1-1; 8 nucleotides match TRBD1. This CDR3 comprises 13 residues. V gave up 5 bases and J gave up 3 bases; unmatched junction bases: 2. CDR3 region: CASSADRDTEAFF. The CDR3 DNA is TGTGCCAGCAGTGCGGACAGGGACACTGAAGCTTTCTTT.

A remark on this clone: The same CDR3 arises from other DNA sequences in this sample as well. The V call is TRBV7-2, the J call TRBJ1-5; D is unresolved. V shed 3 bases and J shed 7 bases, with 10 bases lying between them. The CDR3 covers 13 residues. Germline CDR1 and CDR2: SGHTA and FQGNSA. Written as DNA, the CDR3 is TGTGCCAGCAGCTTCAGGACGGGGCAGCCCCAGCATTTT. Translating gives CASSFRTGQPQHF.

The chain joins TRBV3-1 (or the pseudogene TRBV3-2) to TRBJ1-1; the D is unclear. The CDR3 contains 14 residues. Germline values: CDR1 LGHDT, CDR2 YNNKEL (reference sequence). The V end lost 2 bases, the J end lost 9 bases, and 16 bases lay between the germline ends. CDR3 DNA sequence: TGTGCCAGCAGCCAAAATCCGGAGGCAGGCAAAGCTTTCTTT. Translating gives CASSQNPEAGKAFF.

The J gene is TRBJ2-7, the V gene TRBV4-1; 7 nucleotides match TRBD1. This CDR3 comprises 15 residues. V shed 4 bases, J shed 3 bases, and the junction held 9 bases outside the gene matches. Germline V gives CDR1 MGHRA, CDR2 YSYEKL. For the CDR3, the DNA is TGCGCCAGCAGCCGCCGACAGGGTGAGAACTACGAGCAGTACTTC. Protein: CASSRRQGENYEQYF.

The chain links TRBV28 to TRBJ1-4; 8 bases agree with TRBD1. V lost 2 bases, J lost 4 bases, and 15 bases stayed unmatched. The CDR3 runs 19 residues. Germline CDR1 is MDHEN and CDR2 is SYDVKM. In DNA, the CDR3 is TGTGCCAGCAGTTTAATCCCCGGGACAGGAAAATCCCTTAATGAAAAACTGTTTTTT. Protein product: CASSLIPGTGKSLNEKLFF. The whole variable domain, remainder taken from reference TRBV28 and TRBJ1-4, is DVKVTQSSRYLVKRTGEKVFLECVQDMDHENMFWYRQDPGLGLRLIYFSYDVKMKEKGDIPEGYSVSREKKERFSLILESASTNQTSMYLCASSLIPGTGKSLNEKLFFGSGTQLSVL.

In this sample, this clone turned up once. V usage is TRBV28 and J usage is TRBJ2-1, with 8 bases lining up with TRBD1. Germline V gene lookup returns CDR1 MDHEN and CDR2 SYDVKM. The V gene end was trimmed by 6 bases and the J gene end by 6 bases; junction bases not matched to a gene: 10. This CDR3 contains 15 residues. The CDR3 sequence: CASREPGQGPNEQFF. DNA of the CDR3: TGTGCCAGCAGGGAACCTGGACAGGGACCCAATGAGCAGTTCTTC.

This chain connects TRBV10-3 to TRBJ2-1; D call uncertain. CDR1 and CDR2 (germline): ENHRY, SYGVKD. This CDR3 has 13 amino acids. Trimming left V 3 bases short and J 9 bases short, with 12 bases between. DNA for the CDR3: TGTGCCATCAGTGACCCTGCAATGAGTGAGCAGTTCTTC. This encodes CAISDPAMSEQFF.

The V call is TRBV19, the J call TRBJ1-4, with a weak D call TRBD1 (6 bases). CDR1 LNHDA and CDR2 SQIVND come from the germline V gene (reference sequence). Trimming left V 7 bases short and J 8 bases short, with 17 bases between. This CDR3 is 14 amino acids long. The CDR3 DNA follows: TGTGCCAGTACCGGACAGTCCCAACGGGAAAAACTGTTTTTT. Translation gives CASTGQSQREKLFF.

The chain employs TRBV5-6 and TRBJ2-7, with TRBD2 matching over 15 bases. CDR1 is SGHDT and CDR2 is YYEEEE in the germline V gene. The CDR3 has 15 residues. The junction had 2 bases not matched to a gene; V was cut back by 3 bases and J by 4 bases. The CDR3 region is CASSSGLAGGYEQYF. The DNA of the CDR3 is TGTGCCAGCAGCTCGGGACTAGCGGGGGGTTACGAGCAGTACTTC.

V and J are TRBV29-1 and TRBJ2-5; 10 nucleotides line up with TRBD1. The length of the CDR3 is 13 residues. With V trimmed by 3 bases and J by 4 bases, 2 bases remained unmatched. Germline values: CDR1 SQVTM, CDR2 ANQGSEA. The CDR3: CSVDRTGGETQYF. The CDR3, as DNA: TGCAGCGTTGATCGGACAGGGGGAGAGACCCAGTACTTC.

CDR3 residues: CASGEVSYNSPLHF. The CDR3 region has the DNA TGTGCCAGCGGAGAGGTATCCTATAATTCACCCCTCCACTTT. This chain links TRBV25-1 with TRBJ1-6; unclear D gene. V was trimmed by 8 bases and J by 1 base, leaving 9 bases between them. Germline loops: CDR1 MGHDK, CDR2 SYGVNS. The CDR3 contains 14 residues.